The 6 T cell receptor beta chains listed next were all sequenced from one sample in a study of human T cells and chemical hapten exposure. TCRdb re-called the RACE reads with MiXCR, one entry per CDR3 protein. The table shows around 190,000 distinct CDR3 sequences, with about a fifth occurring only once. Time point here: patch test 1, 2 weeks after DPC sensitization. As for treatment: therapeutic diphenylcyclopropenone sensitization with weekly scalp DPC. The material was whole blood, obtained in connection with sensitization to the hapten diphenylcyclopropenone (DPC). The receptors shown here come from a woman aged 45 to 65 with alopecia areata. Some clones in this sample may be carry-over from other donors' samples.

This clonotype was observed a few times. J is TRBJ2-2 and V is TRBV14, with 11 bases lining up with TRBD2. The J segment lost 7 bases and the V segment lost 4 bases, leaving 5 bases of the junction unmatched. Germline assignment: CDR1 SGHDN and CDR2 FVKESK. CDR3 length: 15 residues. CDR3 region: CASSPRTSGFGELFF. The CDR3 bases are TGTGCCAGCAGCCCCCGGACTAGCGGGTTCGGGGAGCTGTTTTTT.

There are a few counts of this clonotype. The chain joins TRBV7-8 to TRBJ2-7; no reliable D call. Looked up from germline, CDR1 is SGHVS and CDR2 is FQNEAQ. Trimming removed 2 bases at V and 5 bases at J, with 7 bases between. The CDR3 has 12 residues. The CDR3 is CASSLFGHEQYF. Here the CDR3 DNA reads TGTGCCAGCAGCTTATTTGGCCACGAGCAGTACTTC.

The genes are TRBV5-1 and TRBJ2-3, with D maybe TRBD1 (6 bases). Germline CDR1 is SGHRS and CDR2 is YFSETQ. V shed 0 bases and J shed 6 bases, with 11 bases lying between them. The CDR3 contains 14 residues. CDR3 residues: CASSLGRGRDTQYF. DNA for the CDR3: TGCGCCAGCAGCTTGGGCAGGGGAAGGGATACGCAGTATTTT.

The sample holds many counts of this clonotype. The chain joins TRBV5-1 to TRBJ2-6, with D perhaps assigned TRBD1 or TRBD2 (5 bases each). The CDR3 spans 17 residues. CDR1 is SGHRS and CDR2 is YFSETQ in the germline V gene. V was clipped by 2 bases and J by 0 bases, with 12 bases between them. CDR3 DNA: TGCGCCAGCAGCTTTAGAGGGGCCAACTCTGGGGCCAACGTCCTGACTTTC. Protein product: CASSFRGANSGANVLTF. Using reference TRBV5-1 and TRBJ2-6 for the parts outside the CDR3, the full variable domain is KAGVTQTPRYLIKTRGQQVTLSCSPISGHRSVSWYQQTPGQGLQFLFEYFSETQRNKGNFPGRFSGRQFSNSRSEMNVSTLELGDSALYLCASSFRGANSGANVLTFGAGSRLTVL.

At least ten counts were recorded for this clonotype. The chain recombines TRBV19 with TRBJ2-1; no clear D. The germline gives CDR1 LNHDA, CDR2 SQIVND (reference sequence). This CDR3 has 13 amino acids. V lost 5 bases and J lost 0, with 5 bases in between. CDR3 sequence reads: CASSGSSYNEQFF. The CDR3, as DNA: TGTGCCAGTAGTGGTAGCTCCTACAATGAGCAGTTCTTC.

This CDR3 reads CSGRLGGLDTEAFF. DNA for the CDR3: TGCAGTGGCCGTCTCGGGGGGCTTGACACTGAAGCTTTCTTT. The J gene is TRBJ1-1, the V gene TRBV20-1; tentatively, D is TRBD1 (6 bases). This CDR3 has 14 residues. Germline V gene lookup returns CDR1 DFQATT and CDR2 SNEGSKA (reference sequence). V lost 7 bases and J 3 bases, leaving 18 bases between the germline ends.